These 26 T cell receptor beta chains came from one sample sequenced in a study of blood T cell repertoires in COVID-19. Some clones are missing from TCRdb's copy, which holds only in-frame ones; the method was immunoSEQ multiplex PCR. The sample lists about 54,000 clones; over 75% were seen once. The sequencing sample was made of peripheral blood. These receptors were collected from a man in his forties with active COVID-19.

V and J are TRBV30 and TRBJ2-5, with D unresolved. The CDR3 runs 13 residues. Trimming removed 2 bases from V and 7 bases from J, with 14 bases in between. The V gene's germline CDR1 is GTSNPN and CDR2 SVGIG (reference sequence). CDR3 in DNA: TGTGCCTGGAGTTCTGAACCAAGAGTGACCCAGTACTTC. It is translated as CAWSSEPRVTQYF.

This clone came up once. This rearrangement joins TRBV27 to TRBJ2-3; 9 bases align to TRBD2. Germline trimming cut 4 bases from V and 3 bases from J; bases unmatched to any gene: 8. The CDR3 contains 16 residues. Per germline, CDR1 MNHEY and CDR2 SMNVEV (reference sequence). DNA of the CDR3: TGTGCCAGCAGTTCCCCGACTAGCGGAAGGACAGATACGCAGTATTTT. This gives the protein CASSSPTSGRTDTQYF.

On this clone itself: The germline gene is not matched at one end of the junction; a read error may be the cause. The chain employs TRBV27 and TRBJ2-7; 11 nucleotides align to TRBD1. CDR1 MNHEY and CDR2 SMNVEV come from the germline V gene (reference sequence). The CDR3 extends over 18 amino acids. The DNA for the CDR3 is TGTGCCAGCAGTTCCTCACAAGCATGGACAGGGGGCTCCCACGAGCAGTACTTC. Its protein product is CASSSSQAWTGGSHEQYF.

In this sample, this clone turned up once. The chain employs TRBV9 and TRBJ2-3, with 8 positions matching TRBD1. V dropped 3 bases and J dropped 0; count of bases not matched to a gene: 3. The CDR3 sequence is 15 residues long. Germline-derived CDR1 and CDR2 are SGDLS and YYNGEE. CDR3 amino acids: CASSADRASTDTQYF. The CDR3 coding sequence is TGTGCCAGCAGCGCGGACAGGGCTAGCACAGATACGCAGTATTTT.

This clone was picked up a small number of times. The chain has TRBV3-1 (or the pseudogene TRBV3-2) and TRBJ1-5, with D perhaps matching TRBD1 (5 bases). CDR3 size: 15 residues. Trimming cost V 4 bases and J 7 bases, with 17 bases left between them. Germline V gene data show CDR1 as LGHDT and CDR2 as YNNKEL (reference sequence). CDR3: CASSRSRAGTQPQHF. The DNA of the CDR3 is TGTGCCAGCAGCCGCAGCCGTGCGGGGACGCAGCCCCAGCATTTT.

The chain combines TRBV29-1 with TRBJ1-2; D possibly corresponds to TRBD1 (5 bases). The CDR3 contains 14 residues. The germline V gene has CDR1 SQVTM and CDR2 ANQGSEA. Trimming took off 5 bases at V and 0 bases at J, with 13 bases between the two ends. Here the CDR3 reads CSVQRGNANYGYTF. The CDR3 DNA is TGCAGCGTTCAAAGGGGTAACGCTAACTATGGCTACACCTTC.

The chain joins TRBV4-2 to TRBJ2-6; D ambiguous. CDR1 is LGHNA, CDR2 YNFKEQ, per germline. Deletions cut 2 bases from V and 0 bases from J, with 8 bases between. This CDR3 region has 16 residues. The CDR3: CASSQLADSGANVLTF. In DNA, the CDR3 is TGTGCCAGCAGCCAACTGGCTGACTCTGGGGCCAACGTCCTGACTTTC.

The CDR3 DNA sequence: TGTGCCAGCAGCTCGGGACTAGCGGAATACAATGAGCAGTTCTTC. This translates into CASSSGLAEYNEQFF. This rearrangement joins TRBV7-9 to TRBJ2-1, with 11 bases matching TRBD2. CDR1 SEHNR and CDR2 FQNEAQ come from the germline V gene (reference sequence). The V segment lost 4 bases and the J segment 4 bases; nucleotides outside the gene matches: 3. CDR3 length: 15 amino acids.

The V and J genes are TRBV7-9 and TRBJ2-7, with 10 bases aligning to TRBD2. V was pared by 4 bases and J by 6 bases, with 6 bases of the junction left unmatched. The germline CDR1 and CDR2 sequences are SEHNR and FQNEAQ (reference sequence). The CDR3 is made up of 14 amino acids. In DNA form, the CDR3 reads TGTGCCAGCAGCTACCTAGCGGGAGTACCCGAGCAGTACTTC. Translating it yields CASSYLAGVPEQYF.

CDR3 region: CASSGPLGAAETQYF. The CDR3 DNA reads TGTGCCAGCAGCGGCCCCCTGGGAGCGGCGGAGACCCAGTACTTC. The chain combines TRBV5-5 with TRBJ2-5; maybe TRBD2 (5 bases). Trimming shortened V by 4 bases and J by 5 bases, and 18 bases separated the two germline ends. Germline loops: CDR1 SGHKS, CDR2 YYEKEE (reference sequence). The CDR3 sequence is 15 residues long.

V is TRBV19 and J is TRBJ1-2; TRBD1 is a possible D gene (6 bases). Trimming took 3 bases from V and 1 from J, leaving 12 bases between them. The CDR3 is 15 amino acids. Germline loops: CDR1 LNHDA, CDR2 SQIVND (reference sequence). The CDR3 DNA reads as TGTGCCAGTAGTATGGTTTCACAGGGTAACTATGGCTACACCTTC. Protein: CASSMVSQGNYGYTF. The full variable domain, rest sourced from reference TRBV19 and TRBJ1-2, is DGGITQSPKYLFRKEGQNVTLSCEQNLNHDAMYWYRQDPGQGLRLIYYSQIVNDFQKGDIAEGYSVSREKKESFPLTVTSAQKNPTAFYLCASSMVSQGNYGYTFGSGTRLTVV.

The rearrangement joins TRBV29-1 to TRBJ1-1; weak D call: TRBD1 (5 bases). Germline loops: CDR1 SQVTM, CDR2 ANQGSEA. Deletions cut 5 bases from V and 1 base from J, with 11 bases between. The CDR3 is 13 amino acids. For the CDR3, the DNA is TGCAGCGTTCCGGGACTCGCGAACACTGAAGCTTTCTTT. Protein sequence: CSVPGLANTEAFF. Filled out from reference TRBV29-1 and TRBJ1-1, the complete variable domain reads SAVISQKPSRDICQRGTSLTIQCQVDSQVTMMFWYRQQPGQSLTLIATANQGSEATYESGFVIDKFPISRPNLTFSTLTVSNMSPEDSSIYLCSVPGLANTEAFFGQGTRLTVV.

The J gene is TRBJ2-5, the V gene TRBV3-1 (or the pseudogene TRBV3-2); D unresolved. The CDR3 loop spans 16 amino acids. Germline values: CDR1 LGHDT, CDR2 YNNKEL (reference sequence). V lost 0 bases and J 3 bases, leaving 14 bases between the germline ends. CDR3 amino acids: CASSQDLVVLEETQYF. The CDR3 DNA reads as TGTGCCAGCAGCCAAGATCTAGTGGTCTTGGAAGAGACCCAGTACTTC.

Turning to this clone: A junction end diverges from the germline sequence, so it may reflect a read error. The chain carries TRBV2 and TRBJ1-2; possibly TRBD1 for D (6 bases). The CDR3 extends over 14 amino acids. Germline loops: CDR1 SNHLY, CDR2 FYNNEI. DNA of the CDR3: TGTGCCAGCATTGAAGGCGGGGGCAACTATGGCTACACCTTC. Translating gives CASIEGGGNYGYTF.

J is TRBJ1-2 and V is TRBV9, with D hard to call. Germline-derived CDR1 and CDR2 are SGDLS and YYNGEE. Trimming left V 5 bases short and J 1 base short, with 6 bases between. This CDR3 region has 12 residues. DNA of the CDR3: TGTGCCAGCAGGCGACTTAACTATGGCTACACCTTC. Protein: CASRRLNYGYTF.

The chain has TRBV5-1 and TRBJ1-1; 7 bases map to TRBD1. The CDR3 extends over 15 amino acids. J gave up 0 bases and V 3 bases, and 5 bases lay outside the gene matches. Per the germline V gene, CDR1 is SGHRS and CDR2 is YFSETQ. CDR3 sequence: CASSSMGQLNTEAFF. CDR3 DNA: TGCGCCAGCAGCTCAATGGGACAGTTGAACACTGAAGCTTTCTTT.

This clone came up once. This sequence joins TRBV3-1 (or the pseudogene TRBV3-2) and TRBJ2-1, with D possibly being TRBD2 (5 bases). Germline loops: CDR1 LGHDT, CDR2 YNNKEL (reference sequence). This CDR3 region has 11 residues. V lost 4 bases, J lost 7 bases, and 5 bases lay in between. This CDR3 is CASSLANEQFF. In nucleotides, the CDR3 is TGTGCCAGCAGCCTAGCGAATGAGCAGTTCTTC.

This sequence joins TRBV5-1 and TRBJ2-1; D might be TRBD2 (6 bases). This CDR3 comprises 17 residues. CDR1 SGHRS and CDR2 YFSETQ come from the germline V gene. Trimming took 3 bases from V and 5 from J, leaving 21 bases between them. CDR3 sequence: CASSSSPTGTRNNEQFF. Here the CDR3 DNA reads TGCGCCAGCAGCTCCTCACCCACGGGGACTCGCAACAATGAGCAGTTCTTC.

The gene calls are TRBV5-1 and TRBJ1-2, with 9 bases that match TRBD1. With V trimmed by 0 bases and J by 8 bases, 5 bases remained unmatched. The CDR3 runs 14 residues. CDR1 is SGHRS, CDR2 YFSETQ, per germline. The CDR3 reads CASSLGQGVWGYTF. The CDR3 DNA sequence: TGCGCCAGCAGCTTGGGACAGGGGGTCTGGGGCTACACCTTC.

This chain uses TRBV24-1 with TRBJ2-2; D might be TRBD1 (6 bases). Germline V gene lookup returns CDR1 KGHDR and CDR2 SFDVKD. V was clipped by 9 bases and J by 0 bases, with 16 bases between them. CDR3 size: 16 residues. The CDR3 DNA is TGTGCCACCGGTCCCGAGGACAGCCCGAACACCGGGGAGCTGTTTTTT. Protein: CATGPEDSPNTGELFF.

The sample holds one count of this clone. The chain recombines TRBV27 with TRBJ2-5, with a tentative D call TRBD2 (5 bases). With 6 bases removed from V and 3 bases from J, the gap between germline ends came to 14 bases. CDR1 and CDR2 from the germline V gene are MNHEY and SMNVEV (reference sequence). The CDR3 spans 14 residues. CDR3 coding DNA: TGTGCCAGCAGCTCATACGACGGGGAAGAGACCCAGTACTTC. Its protein is CASSSYDGEETQYF.

The genes are TRBV5-4 and TRBJ2-1; the D is unclear. Trimming took off 4 bases at V and 8 bases at J, with 22 bases between the two ends. CDR1 SGHNT and CDR2 YYREEE come from the germline V gene (reference sequence). The CDR3 totals 16 residues. In nucleotides, the CDR3 is TGTGCCAGCAGCCGGAGTCCTGAAAATTCCTTTGATGAGCAGTTCTTC. It translates to CASSRSPENSFDEQFF.

V and J are TRBV5-4 and TRBJ1-2, with TRBD1 as a possible D gene (5 bases). CDR1 SGHNT and CDR2 YYREEE come from the germline V gene (reference sequence). Deletions cut 4 bases from V and 8 bases from J, with 18 bases between. The CDR3 has 14 amino acids. The CDR3 region has the DNA TGTGCCAGCAGCCGGGCCCTCAGGGCAGAGGGCTACACCTTC. This encodes CASSRALRAEGYTF.

This clone qualifies as medium-sized. The chain employs TRBV7-9 and TRBJ1-4; D remains ambiguous. The germline V gene has CDR1 SEHNR and CDR2 FQNEAQ (reference sequence). V was clipped by 8 bases and J by 2 bases, with 3 bases between them. CDR3 length equals 11 residues. The DNA for the CDR3 is TGTGCCAGCTCGACTAATGAAAAACTGTTTTTT. This codes for CASSTNEKLFF.

V usage is TRBV5-6 and J usage is TRBJ2-3; D is undetermined. The CDR3 extends over 11 amino acids. Between the trimmed V and J ends, which lost 3 bases and 6 bases, there was a span of 5 bases. From germline, CDR1 is SGHDT and CDR2 YYEEEE. The CDR3 here is CASSYADTQYF. The CDR3 coding sequence is TGTGCCAGCAGCTACGCGGATACGCAGTATTTT.

The gene calls are TRBV19 and TRBJ2-3, with D possibly TRBD2 on 6 matching bases. Germline CDR1 LNHDA, CDR2 SQIVND (reference sequence). The CDR3 is made up of 12 amino acids. V shed 3 bases and J shed 8 bases, with 9 bases lying between them. The CDR3 loop reads CASSIRDSTQYF. The CDR3 bases are TGTGCCAGTAGTATTCGGGACTCTACGCAGTATTTT.